Each of the 21 T cell receptor beta chains below was sequenced from the same sample in a study of T-cell memory formation after mild COVID-19. TCRdb analysed the 5' RACE reads with MiXCR anew, one entry per CDR3 protein. Of 450,000 to 700,000 distinct CDR3 sequences listed, roughly 18% are singletons. Sequencing used PBMCs or a T cell subset sorted from them (not recorded which). The source of these receptors is an adult woman who had mild COVID-19 (a few samples of this study predate the infection). Cell type and time point are not known.

The V and J genes are TRBV29-1 and TRBJ1-2; TRBD1 agrees at 8 bases. Germline V CDR1 and CDR2: SQVTM, ANQGSEA. CDR3 length equals 12 residues. Trimming cost V 7 bases and J 2 bases; bases outside gene matches: 3. This CDR3 is CSGGQANYGYTF. In DNA form, the CDR3 reads TGCAGCGGGGGACAGGCCAACTATGGCTACACCTTC.

The chain recombines TRBV7-2 with TRBJ2-7; D may be TRBD1 or TRBD2 (5 bases each). The CDR3 consists of 15 residues. CDR1 is SGHTA and CDR2 is FQGNSA in the germline V gene. Trimming shortened V by 5 bases and J by 2 bases, and 16 bases separated the two germline ends. The CDR3 DNA reads as TGTGCCAGCAGCCCCGCCCGGGACCCAGCCTACGAGCAGTACTTC. As protein: CASSPARDPAYEQYF.

The sample holds many counts of this clonotype. The chain joins TRBV7-8 to TRBJ2-5; D gene unclear. Trimming cost V 1 base and J 1 base, with 7 bases left between them. Germline CDR1 SGHVS, CDR2 FQNEAQ. This CDR3 contains 14 residues. The CDR3 DNA reads as TGTGCCAGCAGCTTAGTTGGATCCCAAGAGACCCAGTACTTC. It specifies CASSLVGSQETQYF.

This chain links TRBV12-3 or TRBV12-4 with TRBJ2-5; tentative D call: TRBD1 (5 bases). The CDR3 has 13 residues. Trimming took 3 bases from V and 5 from J, leaving 10 bases between them. The CDR3 region is CASSFGHRETQYF. CDR3 bases: TGTGCCAGCAGTTTTGGACATCGGGAGACCCAGTACTTC.

This clonotype was recorded a few times. The chain combines TRBV5-1 with TRBJ2-5; possible D gene TRBD2, 5 bases. Germline lookup yields CDR1 SGHRS and CDR2 YFSETQ. This CDR3 is 16 amino acids long. V dropped 5 bases and J dropped 5 bases, with 22 bases sitting between them. The CDR3 loop is CASRQLAGLGGETQYF. The CDR3 DNA is TGCGCCAGCAGACAGTTGGCGGGTCTTGGTGGGGAGACCCAGTACTTC.

This clonotype was observed a handful of times. The chain has TRBV10-3 and TRBJ2-1, with TRBD1 as a possible D gene (5 bases). The CDR3 spans 16 residues. V lost 6 bases and J lost 0, with 15 bases in between. Germline assignment: CDR1 ENHRY and CDR2 SYGVKD. The CDR3 region is CAISLTGTSSYNEQFF. The DNA of the CDR3 is TGTGCCATCAGCTTAACAGGTACCAGCTCCTACAATGAGCAGTTCTTC.

This clonotype was seen at least ten times. The V and J genes are TRBV12-3 or TRBV12-4 and TRBJ1-2; D ambiguous. This CDR3 contains 12 residues. Trimming pared 1 base from V and 4 bases from J, leaving 4 bases between. This CDR3 reads CASSLGSYGYTF. CDR3 coding DNA: TGTGCCAGCAGTTTAGGTTCCTATGGCTACACCTTC.

This clonotype was observed a few times. This chain joins TRBV3-1 and TRBJ2-7; no firm D call. The CDR3 loop spans 15 amino acids. Germline assignment: CDR1 LGHDT and CDR2 YNNKEL (reference sequence). V lost 0 bases, J lost 0 bases, and 9 bases lay in between. DNA of the CDR3: TGTGCCAGCAGCCAAGATAGGATGGGCTCCTACGAGCAGTACTTC. This sequence encodes CASSQDRMGSYEQYF.

This clonotype was detected a few times. The chain recombines TRBV6-6 with TRBJ1-5, with a tentative D call TRBD1 (6 bases). This CDR3 contains 15 residues. Per germline, CDR1 MNHNY and CDR2 SVGAGI (reference sequence). V lost 4 bases, J lost 1 base, and 11 bases lay in between. The CDR3 DNA reads TGTGCCAGCAGTTGGGGGGCGGGAAGCAATCAGCCCCAGCATTTT. Its protein is CASSWGAGSNQPQHF.

This clonotype was counted between two and nine times. J is TRBJ2-7 and V is TRBV19; 8 positions agree with TRBD1. This CDR3 spans 14 amino acids. Trimming removed 3 bases from V and 2 bases from J; junction bases left unmatched: 3. Germline-derived CDR1 and CDR2 are LNHDA and SQIVND (reference sequence). CDR3 amino acids: CASSMGTGAYEQYF. The CDR3 nucleotides are TGTGCCAGTAGTATGGGGACAGGCGCCTACGAGCAGTACTTC.

The CDR3 is CASSPSWASGLVPNTGELFF. As DNA, the CDR3 is TGTGCCAGCAGTCCATCCTGGGCTAGCGGGCTGGTACCTAACACCGGGGAGCTGTTTTTT. The chain combines TRBV12-3 or TRBV12-4 with TRBJ2-2, with 8 bases fitting TRBD2. There are 20 residues in the CDR3. Trimming at V came to 5 bases and at J to 2 bases, leaving 19 bases not matched to a gene.

The rearrangement uses TRBV20-1 and TRBJ2-7; TRBD1 matches 7 bases. Trimming took 3 bases from V and 0 from J; bases not matched to a gene: 5. The CDR3 extends over 14 amino acids. Germline CDR1 is DFQATT and CDR2 is SNEGSKA (reference sequence). The CDR3: CSASTTGASYEQYF. DNA of the CDR3: TGCAGTGCTAGTACTACAGGGGCCTCCTACGAGCAGTACTTC.

The genes are TRBV5-1 and TRBJ2-5; tentatively, D is TRBD1 (6 bases). The V gene's germline CDR1 is SGHRS and CDR2 YFSETQ. V was trimmed by 6 bases and J by 5 bases, leaving 17 bases between them. The CDR3 sequence is 14 residues long. CDR3 nucleotides: TGCGCCAGCACTATTCAGGGGATGGGGGAGACCCAGTACTTC. Its translation: CASTIQGMGETQYF.

Only a few counts were recorded for this clonotype. The rearrangement links TRBV7-2 to TRBJ2-3, with D hard to call. This CDR3 contains 11 residues. Trimming removed 5 bases from V and 5 bases from J, with 5 bases in between. Germline V gene lookup returns CDR1 SGHTA and CDR2 FQGNSA. The DNA for the CDR3 is TGTGCCAGCAGCGACCAAGATACGCAGTATTTT. Translated, it gives CASSDQDTQYF.

The chain uses TRBV24-1 and TRBJ2-2; D is possibly TRBD1 (5 bases). The CDR3 is 11 residues long. Germline CDR1 and CDR2: KGHDR and SFDVKD. V was clipped by 8 bases and J by 6 bases, with 6 bases between them. CDR3 residues: CATKGAGELFF. The DNA for the CDR3 is TGTGCCACCAAAGGGGCCGGGGAGCTGTTTTTT.

This sequence joins TRBV28 and TRBJ2-7, with a possible D match to TRBD1 (6 bases). The germline CDR1 and CDR2 sequences are MDHEN and SYDVKM. Trimming shortened V by 8 bases and J by 3 bases, and 14 bases separated the two germline ends. CDR3 size: 13 residues. Here the CDR3 DNA reads TGTGCCAGCGGCGACAGGACGGGCTACGAGCAGTACTTC. It codes for CASGDRTGYEQYF.

The chain uses TRBV5-5 and TRBJ2-1; weak D call: TRBD2 (5 bases). Per the germline V gene, CDR1 is SGHKS and CDR2 is YYEKEE (reference sequence). The CDR3 length is 14 residues. V was clipped by 2 bases and J by 4 bases, with 10 bases between them. As DNA, the CDR3 is TGTGCCAGCAGCTTCGTTCGAGGGTACAATGAGCAGTTCTTC. As protein: CASSFVRGYNEQFF. The full variable domain, with the rest looked up from reference TRBV5-5 and TRBJ2-1, is DAGVTQSPTHLIKTRGQQVTLRCSPISGHKSVSWYQQVLGQGPQFIFQYYEKEERGRGNFPDRFSARQFPNYSSELNVNALLLGDSALYLCASSFVRGYNEQFFGPGTRLTVL.

The chain has TRBV3-1 and TRBJ2-3; 8 bases are a match to TRBD2. The CDR3 sequence is 16 residues long. Germline lookup yields CDR1 LGHDT and CDR2 YNNKEL (reference sequence). Trimming removed 4 bases from V and 0 bases from J; junction bases left unmatched: 6. For the CDR3, the DNA is TGTGCCAGCAGCCGCACGACTAGCGCAAGCACAGATACGCAGTATTTT. Amino acids: CASSRTTSASTDTQYF.

This clonotype was counted between two and nine times. The V gene is TRBV5-1, the J gene TRBJ2-7; TRBD1 might be the D (6 bases). V lost 1 base to trimming and J lost 3 bases, with 17 bases between them. The CDR3 is made up of 16 amino acids. The V gene's germline CDR1 is SGHRS and CDR2 YFSETQ. In nucleotides, the CDR3 is TGCGCCAGCAGCTTGTCGGGGTTGGGGGCGATCTACGAGCAGTACTTC. Its translation: CASSLSGLGAIYEQYF.

This clonotype was counted a few times. V is TRBV5-1 and J is TRBJ2-5; 9 nucleotides match TRBD2. This CDR3 has 17 residues. Germline V CDR1 and CDR2: SGHRS, YFSETQ. V dropped 4 bases and J dropped 5; count of bases not matched to a gene: 15. The chain's CDR3 is CASSEGSGSQLVETQYF. For the CDR3, the DNA is TGCGCCAGCAGCGAGGGTAGCGGGAGCCAACTGGTGGAGACCCAGTACTTC.

V is TRBV5-1 and J is TRBJ2-7, with a tentative D call TRBD1 (5 bases). The germline gives CDR1 SGHRS, CDR2 YFSETQ. CDR3 length: 15 residues. Trimming took 2 bases from V and 2 from J, leaving 14 bases between them. CDR3 sequence (DNA): TGCGCCAGCAGCTTAATAACAGGACCCCCCTACGAGCAGTACTTC. Translated, it gives CASSLITGPPYEQYF.